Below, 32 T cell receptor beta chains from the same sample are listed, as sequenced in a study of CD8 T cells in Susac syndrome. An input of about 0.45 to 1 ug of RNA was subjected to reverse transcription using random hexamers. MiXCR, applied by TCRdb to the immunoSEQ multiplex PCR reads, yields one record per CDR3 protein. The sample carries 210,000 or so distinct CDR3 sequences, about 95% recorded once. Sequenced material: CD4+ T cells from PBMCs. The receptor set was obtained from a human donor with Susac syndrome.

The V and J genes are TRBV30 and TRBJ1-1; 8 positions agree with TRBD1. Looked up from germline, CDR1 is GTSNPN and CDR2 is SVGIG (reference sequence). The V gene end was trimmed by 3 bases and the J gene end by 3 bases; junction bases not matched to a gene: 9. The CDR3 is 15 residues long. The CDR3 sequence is CAWRADRGRYTEAFF. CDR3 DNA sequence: TGTGCCTGGAGGGCAGACAGGGGCCGATACACTGAAGCTTTCTTT.

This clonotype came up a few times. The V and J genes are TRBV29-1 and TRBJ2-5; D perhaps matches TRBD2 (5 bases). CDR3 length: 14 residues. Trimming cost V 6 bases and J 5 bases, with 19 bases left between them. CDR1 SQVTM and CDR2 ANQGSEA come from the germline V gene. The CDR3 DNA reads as TGCAGCGTGGCCGGTACTCCGGGGATGGAGACCCAGTACTTC. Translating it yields CSVAGTPGMETQYF.

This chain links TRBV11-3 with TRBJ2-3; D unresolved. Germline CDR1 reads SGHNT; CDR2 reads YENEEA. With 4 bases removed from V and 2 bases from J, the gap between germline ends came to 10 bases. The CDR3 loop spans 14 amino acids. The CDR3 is CASSSNLPTDTQYF. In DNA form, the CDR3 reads TGTGCCAGCAGCTCCAACTTACCCACAGATACGCAGTATTTT.

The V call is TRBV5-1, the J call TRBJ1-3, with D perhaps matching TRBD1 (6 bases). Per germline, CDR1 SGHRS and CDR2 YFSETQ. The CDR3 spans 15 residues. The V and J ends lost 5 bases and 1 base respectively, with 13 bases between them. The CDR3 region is CASRDSRDSGNTIYF. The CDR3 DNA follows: TGCGCCAGCAGGGACAGCAGGGATTCTGGAAACACCATATATTTT.

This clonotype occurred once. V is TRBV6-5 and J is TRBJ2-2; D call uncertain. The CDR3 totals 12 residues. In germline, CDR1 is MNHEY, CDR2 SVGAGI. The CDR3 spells CACWGNTGELFF. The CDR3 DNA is TGTGCTTGCTGGGGGAACACCGGGGAGCTGTTTTTT.

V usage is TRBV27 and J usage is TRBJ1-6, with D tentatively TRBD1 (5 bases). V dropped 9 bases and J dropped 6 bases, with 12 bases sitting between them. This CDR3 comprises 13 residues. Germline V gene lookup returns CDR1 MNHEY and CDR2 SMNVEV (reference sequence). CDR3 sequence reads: CASWGIGNSPLHF. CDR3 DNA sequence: TGTGCCAGTTGGGGCATTGGTAATTCACCCCTCCACTTT.

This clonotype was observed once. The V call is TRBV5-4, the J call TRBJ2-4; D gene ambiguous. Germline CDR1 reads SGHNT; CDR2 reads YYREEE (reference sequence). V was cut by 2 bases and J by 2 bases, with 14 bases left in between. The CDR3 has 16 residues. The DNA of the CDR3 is TGTGCCAGCAGCTTTAACCAAGGGTTAACCAAAAACATTCAGTACTTC. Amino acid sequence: CASSFNQGLTKNIQYF.

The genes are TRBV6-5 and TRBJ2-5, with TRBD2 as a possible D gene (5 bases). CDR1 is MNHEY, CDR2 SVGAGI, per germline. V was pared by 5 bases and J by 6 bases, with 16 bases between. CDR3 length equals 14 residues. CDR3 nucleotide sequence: TGTGCCAGCAGTAAAGCCCGGGGAACTCAGACCCAGTACTTC. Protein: CASSKARGTQTQYF.

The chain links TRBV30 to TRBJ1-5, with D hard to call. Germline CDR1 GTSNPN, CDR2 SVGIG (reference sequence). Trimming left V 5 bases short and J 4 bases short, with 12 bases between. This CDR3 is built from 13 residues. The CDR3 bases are TGTGCCTGGGGGAGACTGGCTAATCAGCCCCAGCATTTT. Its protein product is CAWGRLANQPQHF. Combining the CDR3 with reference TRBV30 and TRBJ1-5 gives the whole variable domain SQTIHQWPATLVQPVGSPLSLECTVEGTSNPNLYWYRQAAGRGLQLLFYSVGIGQISSEVPQNLSASRPQDRQFILSSKKLLLSDSGFYLCAWGRLANQPQHFGDGTRLSIL.

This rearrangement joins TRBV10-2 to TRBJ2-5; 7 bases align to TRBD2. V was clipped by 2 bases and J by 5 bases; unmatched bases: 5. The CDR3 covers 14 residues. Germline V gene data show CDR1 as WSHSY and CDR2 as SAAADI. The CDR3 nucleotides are TGCGCCAGCAGTGAGCTTGGACTAGGGGAGACCCAGTACTTC. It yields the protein CASSELGLGETQYF.

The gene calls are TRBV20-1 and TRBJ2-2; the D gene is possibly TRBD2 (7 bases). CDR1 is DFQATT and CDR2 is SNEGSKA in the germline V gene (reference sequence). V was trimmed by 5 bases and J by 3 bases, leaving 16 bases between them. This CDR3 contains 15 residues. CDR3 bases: TGCAGTGCTGGCTTGGGGGGGCGCGACACCGGGGAGCTGTTTTTT. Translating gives CSAGLGGRDTGELFF.

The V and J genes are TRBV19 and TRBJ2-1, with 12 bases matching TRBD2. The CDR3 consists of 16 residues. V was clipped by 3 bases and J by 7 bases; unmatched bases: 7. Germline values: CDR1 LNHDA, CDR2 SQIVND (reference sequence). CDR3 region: CASSIRLAGVGNEQFF. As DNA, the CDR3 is TGTGCCAGTAGTATTAGACTAGCGGGGGTGGGGAATGAGCAGTTCTTC. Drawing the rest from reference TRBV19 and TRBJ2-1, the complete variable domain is DGGITQSPKYLFRKEGQNVTLSCEQNLNHDAMYWYRQDPGQGLRLIYYSQIVNDFQKGDIAEGYSVSREKKESFPLTVTSAQKNPTAFYLCASSIRLAGVGNEQFFGPGTRLTVL.

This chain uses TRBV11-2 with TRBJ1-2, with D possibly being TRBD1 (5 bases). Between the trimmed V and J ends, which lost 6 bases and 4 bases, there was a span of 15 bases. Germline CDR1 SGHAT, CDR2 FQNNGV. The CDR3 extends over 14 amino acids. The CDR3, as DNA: TGTGCCAGCAGTCCCACAGGTCTGGGCTATGGCTACACCTTC. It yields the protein CASSPTGLGYGYTF.

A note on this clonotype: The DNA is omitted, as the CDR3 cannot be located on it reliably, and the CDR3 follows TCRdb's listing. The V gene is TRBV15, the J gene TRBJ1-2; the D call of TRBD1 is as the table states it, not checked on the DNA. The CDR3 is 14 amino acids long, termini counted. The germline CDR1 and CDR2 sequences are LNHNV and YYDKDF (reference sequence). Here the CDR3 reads CATSDRSRVGVGTF.

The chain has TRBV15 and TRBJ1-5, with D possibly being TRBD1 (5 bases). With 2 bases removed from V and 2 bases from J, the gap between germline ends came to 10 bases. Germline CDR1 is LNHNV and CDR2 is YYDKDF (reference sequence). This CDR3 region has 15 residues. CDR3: CATSRHGAGNQPQHF. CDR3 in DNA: TGTGCCACCAGCAGACATGGGGCCGGCAATCAGCCCCAGCATTTT. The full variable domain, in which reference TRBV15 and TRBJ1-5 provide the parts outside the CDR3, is DAMVIQNPRYQVTQFGKPVTLSCSQTLNHNVMYWYQQKSSQAPKLLFHYYDKDFNNEADTPDNFQSRRPNTSFCFLDIRSPGLGDTAMYLCATSRHGAGNQPQHFGDGTRLSIL.

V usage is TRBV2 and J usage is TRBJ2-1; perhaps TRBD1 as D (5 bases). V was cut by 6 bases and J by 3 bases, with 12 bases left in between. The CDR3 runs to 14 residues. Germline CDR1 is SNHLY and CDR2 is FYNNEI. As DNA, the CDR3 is TGTGCCAGCAGAGTCAGGGCTAACTACAATGAGCAGTTCTTC. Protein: CASRVRANYNEQFF.

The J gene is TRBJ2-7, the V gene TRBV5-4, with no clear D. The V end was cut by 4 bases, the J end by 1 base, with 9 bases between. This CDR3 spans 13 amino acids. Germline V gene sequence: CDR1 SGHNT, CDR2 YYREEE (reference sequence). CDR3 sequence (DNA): TGTGCCAGCAGCCCGCCCCAGTCCTACGAGCAGTACTTC. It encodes CASSPPQSYEQYF.

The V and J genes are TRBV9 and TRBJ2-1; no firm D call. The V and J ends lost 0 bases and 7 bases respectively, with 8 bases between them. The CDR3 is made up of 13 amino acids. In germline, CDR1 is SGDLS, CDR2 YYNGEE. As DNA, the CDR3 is TGTGCCAGCAGCGTAGGATCCCAGAATGAGCAGTTCTTC. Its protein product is CASSVGSQNEQFF.

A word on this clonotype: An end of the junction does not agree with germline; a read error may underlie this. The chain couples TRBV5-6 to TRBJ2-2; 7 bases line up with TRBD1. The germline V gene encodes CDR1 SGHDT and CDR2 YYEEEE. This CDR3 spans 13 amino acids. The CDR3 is CASRLQGTGELFF. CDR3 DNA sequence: TGTGCCAGCCGCTTACAGGGGACCGGGGAGCTGTTTTTT.

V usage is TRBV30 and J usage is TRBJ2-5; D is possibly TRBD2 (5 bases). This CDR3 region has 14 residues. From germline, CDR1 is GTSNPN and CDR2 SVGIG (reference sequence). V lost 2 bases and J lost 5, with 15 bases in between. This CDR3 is CAWSSAVLLETQYF. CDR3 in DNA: TGTGCCTGGAGTTCAGCGGTACTACTGGAGACCCAGTACTTC.

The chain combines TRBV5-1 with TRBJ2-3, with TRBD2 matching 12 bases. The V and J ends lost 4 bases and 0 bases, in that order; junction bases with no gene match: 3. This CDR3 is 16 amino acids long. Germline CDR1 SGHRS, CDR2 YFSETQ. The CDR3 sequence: CASSRGLAGSTDTQYF. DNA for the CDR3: TGCGCCAGCAGCCGAGGACTAGCGGGGAGCACAGATACGCAGTATTTT.

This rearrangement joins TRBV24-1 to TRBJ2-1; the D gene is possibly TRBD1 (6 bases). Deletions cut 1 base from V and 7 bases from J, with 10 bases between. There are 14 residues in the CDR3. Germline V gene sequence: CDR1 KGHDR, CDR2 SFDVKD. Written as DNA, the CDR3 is TGTGCCACCAGTGATTTAGGGGGTCGGAATGAGCAGTTCTTC. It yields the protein CATSDLGGRNEQFF.

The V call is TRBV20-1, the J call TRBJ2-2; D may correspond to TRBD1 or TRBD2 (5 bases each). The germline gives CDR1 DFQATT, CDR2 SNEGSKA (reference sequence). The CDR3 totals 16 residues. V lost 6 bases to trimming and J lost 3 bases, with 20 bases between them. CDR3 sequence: CSADRDGRSDTGELFF. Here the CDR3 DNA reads TGCAGTGCCGACCGGGACGGCCGCTCGGACACCGGGGAGCTGTTTTTT.

The CDR3 DNA reads TGCGCCAGCAGCCAGGCGGGACAGCCGAACTATGGCTACACCTTC. This codes for CASSQAGQPNYGYTF. The rearrangement joins TRBV4-1 to TRBJ1-2; 7 bases map to TRBD1. Germline V gene lookup returns CDR1 MGHRA and CDR2 YSYEKL. V lost 3 bases, J lost 2 bases, and 6 bases stayed unmatched. The length of the CDR3 is 15 residues.

Written as DNA, the CDR3 is TGTGCCAGCGGGCAGCCAACTAGCACAGATACGCAGTATTTT. Translation: CASGQPTSTDTQYF. The chain couples TRBV28 to TRBJ2-3; no reliable D call. Trimming removed 8 bases from V and 0 bases from J, with 12 bases in between. This CDR3 has 14 residues. CDR1 MDHEN and CDR2 SYDVKM come from the germline V gene. Combining the CDR3 with reference TRBV28 and TRBJ2-3 gives the whole variable domain DVKVTQSSRYLVKRTGEKVFLECVQDMDHENMFWYRQDPGLGLRLIYFSYDVKMKEKGDIPEGYSVSREKKERFSLILESASTNQTSMYLCASGQPTSTDTQYFGPGTRLTVL.

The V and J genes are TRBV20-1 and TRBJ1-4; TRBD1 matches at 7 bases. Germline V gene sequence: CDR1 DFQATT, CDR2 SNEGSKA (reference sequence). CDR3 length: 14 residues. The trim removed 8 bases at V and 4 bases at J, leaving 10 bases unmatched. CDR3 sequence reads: CSTGEGQFNEKLFF. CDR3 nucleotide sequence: TGCAGTACGGGGGAGGGACAGTTTAATGAAAAACTGTTTTTT.

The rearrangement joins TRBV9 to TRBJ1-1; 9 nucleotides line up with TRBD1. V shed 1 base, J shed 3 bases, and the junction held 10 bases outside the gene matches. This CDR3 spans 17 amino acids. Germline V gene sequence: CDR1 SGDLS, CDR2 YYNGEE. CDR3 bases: TGTGCCAGCAGCGTAAGTTTACAGGGGGCTCCGGACACTGAAGCTTTCTTT. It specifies CASSVSLQGAPDTEAFF.

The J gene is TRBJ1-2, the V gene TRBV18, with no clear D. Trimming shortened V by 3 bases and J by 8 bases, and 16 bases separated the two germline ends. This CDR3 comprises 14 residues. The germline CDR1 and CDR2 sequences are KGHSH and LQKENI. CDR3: CASSPGTGLGGYTF. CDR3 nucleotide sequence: TGTGCCAGCTCACCTGGTACGGGCTTAGGCGGCTACACCTTC.

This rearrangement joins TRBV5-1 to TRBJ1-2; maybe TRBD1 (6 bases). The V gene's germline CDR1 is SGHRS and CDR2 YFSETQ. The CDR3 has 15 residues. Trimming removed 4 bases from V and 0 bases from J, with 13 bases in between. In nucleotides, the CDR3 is TGCGCCAGCAGCCTCCGGGACACCACTAACTATGGCTACACCTTC. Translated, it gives CASSLRDTTNYGYTF.

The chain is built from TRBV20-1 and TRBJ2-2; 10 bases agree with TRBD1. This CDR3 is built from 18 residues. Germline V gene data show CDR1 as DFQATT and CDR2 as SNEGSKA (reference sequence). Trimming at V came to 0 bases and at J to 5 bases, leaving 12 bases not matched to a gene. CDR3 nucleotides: TGCAGTGCTAGAGATATCCGGGCGGGGACAGGGGATACCGGGGAGCTGTTTTTT. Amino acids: CSARDIRAGTGDTGELFF.

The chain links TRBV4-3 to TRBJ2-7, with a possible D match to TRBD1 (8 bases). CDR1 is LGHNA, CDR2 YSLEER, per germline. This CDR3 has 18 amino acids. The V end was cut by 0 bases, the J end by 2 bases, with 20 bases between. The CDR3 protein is CASSQDLARTGRAYEQYF. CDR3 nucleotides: TGCGCCAGCAGCCAAGATCTTGCCAGGACAGGGAGGGCCTACGAGCAGTACTTC.

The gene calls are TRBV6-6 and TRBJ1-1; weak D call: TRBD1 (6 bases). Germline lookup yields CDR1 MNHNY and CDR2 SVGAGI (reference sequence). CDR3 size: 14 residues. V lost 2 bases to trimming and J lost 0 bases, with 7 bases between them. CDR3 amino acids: CASSYGQLNTEAFF. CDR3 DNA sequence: TGTGCCAGCAGTTACGGACAGCTGAACACTGAAGCTTTCTTT.